This T cell receptor beta chain was profiled in a study of shared clonotypes between healthy human individuals. Naive CD8 isolation took CD45RO-negative cells positively selected for CCR7 and excluded terminally differentiated effector memory CD45RA+ cells. The repertoire was sequenced with immunoSEQ multiplex PCR; TCRdb's copy has only in-frame clones and lacks some. The sample consists of about 2 million clones, about 95% of them appearing once. CDR3 length: 12 residues. V was shortened by 6 bases and J by 4 bases, with 8 bases between the two germline ends. The germline V gene encodes CDR1 SGHRS and CDR2 YFSETQ.

The rearrangement uses TRBV5-1 and TRBJ2-1; D unresolved. The receptor was isolated from a man younger than 35 in good health. Sequenced: naive CD8+ T cells sorted from blood. The CDR3, as DNA: TGCGCCAGCAAGGCCCCATACAATGAGCAGTTCTTC. Translation gives CASKAPYNEQFF. The whole variable domain, remainder taken from reference TRBV5-1 and TRBJ2-1, is KAGVTQTPRYLIKTRGQQVTLSCSPISGHRSVSWYQQTPGQGLQFLFEYFSETQRNKGNFPGRFSGRQFSNSRSEMNVSTLELGDSALYLCASKAPYNEQFFGPGTRLTVL.